This TCR beta chain was retrieved from a study of technical replicates of blood from a few donors. V was trimmed by 5 bases and J by 1 base, leaving 17 bases between them. Germline V lookup: CDR1 MDHEN, CDR2 SYDVKM. This CDR3 is built from 16 residues. Sequenced by immunoSEQ multiplex PCR; TCRdb stores in-frame clones only, minus some. Here the sample spans roughly 72,000 clones, 90% to 95% being singletons. The rearrangement joins TRBV28 to TRBJ1-1, with D maybe TRBD1 (6 bases). Specimen: T cells isolated from PBMCs. This sequence originates from a human donor in good health. The CDR3 protein is CASSLTQGGGNTEAFF. The CDR3 DNA reads as TGTGCCAGCAGTCTCACGCAAGGGGGGGGGAACACTGAAGCTTTCTTT. The entire variable domain, with the rest obtained from reference TRBV28 and TRBJ1-1, is as follows: DVKVTQSSRYLVKRTGEKVFLECVQDMDHENMFWYRQDPGLGLRLIYFSYDVKMKEKGDIPEGYSVSREKKERFSLILESASTNQTSMYLCASSLTQGGGNTEAFFGQGTRLTVV.